This is a list of T cell receptor beta chains from one sample in a study of cytomegalovirus exposure and HLA in healthy donors. Method: immunoSEQ multiplex PCR; TCRdb's copy keeps in-frame clones and lacks some. The repertoire holds approximately 180,000 clones, with more than 75% as singletons. Sequences were obtained from PBMCs. Receptor source: a girl under two years old in good health and CMV-seronegative. CDR3s include the opening cysteine and the closing phenylalanine or tryptophan. D genes are given only for firm matches. Clone size is not always given. Where it is, it says once, few, many or a class for expanded clones.

>TRBJ2-5|TRBV4-1|few|TRBD2
TGCGCCAGCAGCCCGTTGCGGGGGGGGTGGGAGACCCAGTACTTC
CASSPLRGGWETQYF
>TRBJ2-1|TRBV4-1|NA|TRBD2
TGCGCCAGCAGCCGGATATTGACTAGCGGGAATCCCGATGAGCAGTTCTTC
CASSRILTSGNPDEQFF
>TRBJ2-7|TRBV18|once|TRBD2
TGTGCCAGCTCACCACCTTACGGGAGGTCCTACGAGCAGTACTTC
CASSPPYGRSYEQYF
>TRBJ2-3|TRBV10-3|NA|NA
TGTGCCATCAGTGGCATAGGGGGACCCACAGATACGCAGTATTTT
CAISGIGGPTDTQYF
>TRBJ2-1|TRBV19|NA|TRBD2
TGTGCCAGTCGTGGTCGCGGGGGGGCCGGGGGCGACAATGAGCAGTTCTTC
CASRGRGGAGGDNEQFF
>TRBJ2-5|TRBV11-3|few|TRBD1
TGTGCCAGCAGAATTGACAGGGGAAAACAAGAGACCCAGTACTTC
CASRIDRGKQETQYF
>TRBJ2-1|TRBV5-4|NA|TRBD2
TGTGCCAGCAGCCCCTCGGGCGGGAGGGACAATGAGCAGTTCTTC
CASSPSGGRDNEQFF
>TRBJ2-5|TRBV7-9|NA|TRBD1
TGTGCCAGCAGCAACGGTTTGAGGACAGGGCGGCAAGAGACCCAGTACTTC
CASSNGLRTGRQETQYF
>TRBJ1-5|TRBV2|NA|NA
TGTGCCAGCAGTCGATTACAGGGTGAGAATCAGCCCCAGCATTTT
CASSRLQGENQPQHF
>TRBJ2-1|TRBV10-3|few|NA
TGTGCCATCTCCGGGACACTTTATGATGCAAACTACAATGAGCAGTTCTTC
CAISGTLYDANYNEQFF
>TRBJ2-1|TRBV28|NA|NA
TGTGCCAGCAGTTTTCAGTCAAACAATGAGCAGTTCTTC
CASSFQSNNEQFF
>TRBJ1-6|TRBV19|few|TRBD1
TGTGCCAGTAGTTTTTCCACCTGGACAGGGGGCTCCTATAATTCACCCCTCCACTTT
CASSFSTWTGGSYNSPLHF
>TRBJ2-7|TRBV27|NA|TRBD1
TGTGCCAGCAGTTTGTCAGGGGGCCCGGCTGGTTACGAGCAGTACTTC
CASSLSGGPAGYEQYF
>TRBJ2-1|TRBV5-4|NA|TRBD2
TGTGCCAGCAGCGGGACTAGCGGGAGCTCCTACAATGAGCAGTTCTTC
CASSGTSGSSYNEQFF
>TRBJ2-7|TRBV4-3|NA|TRBD1
TGCGCCAGCAGCCAAGCCCGGACAGGGTCCTACGAGCAGTACTTC
CASSQARTGSYEQYF
>TRBJ2-7|TRBV6-6|NA|TRBD1
TGTGCCAGCAGTAAAAGGCGACAGGGACCCTACGAGCAGTACTTC
CASSKRRQGPYEQYF
>TRBJ2-3|TRBV2|NA|TRBD2
TGTGCCAGCATCCCTCAGCGGGGGGGCACAGATACGCAGTATTTT
CASIPQRGGTDTQYF
>TRBJ1-4|TRBV9|NA|TRBD1
TGTGCCAGCAGCGTAGCACAGGGGCCTAATGAAAAACTGTTTTTT
CASSVAQGPNEKLFF
>TRBJ2-5|TRBV5-4|once|TRBD2
TGTGCCAGCAGCCCAAGTCTAGCGGGGGGGCTGGAGACCCAGTACTTC
CASSPSLAGGLETQYF